One sample yielded the 3 T cell receptor beta chains listed below, sequenced in a study of T cells after posttransplantation cyclophosphamide. Using immunoSEQ multiplex PCR, the repertoire was profiled, and TCRdb retains in-frame clones only, with some absent. The table records some 49,000 clones, about 90% of them present only once. The sequencing sample was made of PBMCs. Every receptor here comes from a woman aged 45-65 years in good health and a related stem cell transplant donor.

The V and J genes are TRBV6-1 and TRBJ1-2; possible D gene TRBD1, 6 bases. This CDR3 comprises 12 residues. Germline loops: CDR1 MNHNS, CDR2 SASEGT. V lost 6 bases to trimming and J lost 7 bases, with 12 bases between them. The CDR3 DNA reads TGTGCCAGCAGGGACAGCTATATTGGCTACACCTTC. The encoded protein is CASRDSYIGYTF.

The V and J genes are TRBV27 and TRBJ2-5; 7 nucleotides agree with TRBD2. CDR3 length: 14 amino acids. V gave up 5 bases and J gave up 2 bases; unmatched junction bases: 5. Per germline, CDR1 MNHEY and CDR2 SMNVEV (reference sequence). The CDR3 DNA reads as TGTGCCAGCAGTCTGCGGGGGTTTCAAGAGACCCAGTACTTC. Its protein is CASSLRGFQETQYF.

The chain employs TRBV7-9 and TRBJ1-2; D uncertain. Germline-derived CDR1 and CDR2 are SEHNR and FQNEAQ (reference sequence). V was cut by 5 bases and J by 7 bases, with 20 bases left in between. The CDR3 covers 15 residues. The chain's CDR3 is CASSPRASHLGGYTF. Here the CDR3 DNA reads TGTGCCAGCAGCCCGAGGGCCTCTCACCTCGGTGGCTACACCTTC.